This paragraph covers one T cell receptor (beta chain) sequence. Per sample, a minimum of 6 million PBMCs were isolated. This record belongs to a study of blood T cells in healthy people across ages. CDR1 MNHEY and CDR2 SMNVEV come from the germline V gene (reference sequence). The germline V and J ends were trimmed by 6 bases and 4 bases, with 7 bases remaining between them. The CDR3 is made up of 13 amino acids. The authors ran a second PCR of roughly 6 to 12 cycles using a sample-barcoded 5' primer and a J-beta primer mix. The authors tagged each cDNA molecule using a template-switch adaptor with 12 random nucleotides. TCRdb re-derived calls from the 5' RACE reads in MiXCR, one entry per CDR3 protein. The profile shows approximately 1,100,000 distinct CDR3 sequences, more than 35% of them singletons.

This clonotype originated in a woman aged 60-75 years in good health. J is TRBJ2-6 and V is TRBV27; the D is unclear. The sample was blood. The CDR3 loop is CASSAFGANVLTF. CDR3 in DNA: TGTGCCAGCAGCGCGTTCGGGGCCAACGTCCTGACTTTC.